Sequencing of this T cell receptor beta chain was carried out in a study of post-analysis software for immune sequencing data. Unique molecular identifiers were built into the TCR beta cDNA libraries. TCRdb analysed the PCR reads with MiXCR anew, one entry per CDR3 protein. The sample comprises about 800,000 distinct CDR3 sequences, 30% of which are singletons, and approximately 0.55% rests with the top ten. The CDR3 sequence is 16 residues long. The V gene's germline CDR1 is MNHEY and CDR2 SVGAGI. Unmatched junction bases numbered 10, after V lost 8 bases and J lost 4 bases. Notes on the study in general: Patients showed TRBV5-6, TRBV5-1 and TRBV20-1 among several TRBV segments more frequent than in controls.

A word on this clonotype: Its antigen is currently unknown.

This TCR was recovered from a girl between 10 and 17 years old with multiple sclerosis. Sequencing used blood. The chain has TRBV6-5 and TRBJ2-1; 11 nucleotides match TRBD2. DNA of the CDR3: TGTGCCAGCCGAATGGCTAGCGGGGGGCCGTACAATGAGCAGTTCTTC. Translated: CASRMASGGPYNEQFF.